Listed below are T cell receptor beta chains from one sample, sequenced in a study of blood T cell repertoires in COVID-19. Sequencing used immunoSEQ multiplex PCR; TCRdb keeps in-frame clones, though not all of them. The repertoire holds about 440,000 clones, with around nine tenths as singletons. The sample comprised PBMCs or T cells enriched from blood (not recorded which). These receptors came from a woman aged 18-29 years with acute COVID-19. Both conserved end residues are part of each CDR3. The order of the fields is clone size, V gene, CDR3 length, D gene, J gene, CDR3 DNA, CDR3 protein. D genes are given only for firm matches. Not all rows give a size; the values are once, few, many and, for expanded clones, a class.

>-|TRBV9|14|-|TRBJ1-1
TGTGCCAGCAGCATACAGACAGGGAACACTGAAGCTTTCTTT
CASSIQTGNTEAFF
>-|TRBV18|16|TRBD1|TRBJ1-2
TGTGCCAGCTCAGCAATCCGGGACAGGAAGAACTATGGCTACACCTTC
CASSAIRDRKNYGYTF
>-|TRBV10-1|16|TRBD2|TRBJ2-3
TGCGCCAGCAGCATTGGGACTAGCGGGAGGAGGCATACGCAGTATTTT
CASSIGTSGRRHTQYF
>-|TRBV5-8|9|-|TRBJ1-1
TGTGCCAGCAGCTTGGCTGCTTTCTTT
CASSLAAFF
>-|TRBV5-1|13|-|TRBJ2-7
TGCGCCAGCAGCCTATCCCCCCCCTACGAGCAGTACTTC
CASSLSPPYEQYF
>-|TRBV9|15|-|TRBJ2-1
TGTGCCAGCAGCCCCCGGGTCCTCTCCTACAATGAGCAGTTCTTC
CASSPRVLSYNEQFF
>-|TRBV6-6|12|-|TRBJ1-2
TGTGCCAGCAGTTTCCCAGGGGAAGGCTACACCTTC
CASSFPGEGYTF
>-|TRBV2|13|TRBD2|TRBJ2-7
TGTGCCAGCCATACTAGCGGGAGTTACGAGCAGTACTTC
CASHTSGSYEQYF
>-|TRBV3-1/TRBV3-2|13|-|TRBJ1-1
TGTGCCAGCAGCCAACTTCTGAACACTGAAGCTTTCTTT
CASSQLLNTEAFF
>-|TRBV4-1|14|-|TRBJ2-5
TGCGCCAGCAGCCAAGATTCCTACCAAGAGACCCAGTACTTC
CASSQDSYQETQYF
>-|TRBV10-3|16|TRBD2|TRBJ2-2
TGTGCCATCAGGGTTCTAGCGGGGGCGAACACCGGGGAGCTGTTTTTT
CAIRVLAGANTGELFF
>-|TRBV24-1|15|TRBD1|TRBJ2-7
TGTGCCACCAGTGAACCCGGGGACAGGGGCTACGAGCAGTACTTC
CATSEPGDRGYEQYF
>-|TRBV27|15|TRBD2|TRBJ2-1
TGTGCCAGCAGCCCCCGGACTAGCGGGAGCCATGAGCAGTTCTTC
CASSPRTSGSHEQFF
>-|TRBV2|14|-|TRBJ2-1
TGTGCCAGCAGTGGATCTGGGGTGGGGGGTGAGCAGTTCTTC
CASSGSGVGGEQFF
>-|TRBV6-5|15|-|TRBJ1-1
TGTGCCAGCACCCACCCACAGGCTGAAGGGACTGAAGCTTTCTTT
CASTHPQAEGTEAFF
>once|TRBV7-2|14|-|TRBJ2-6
TGTGCCATCCCCGACAGCTCTGGGGCCAACGTCCTGACTTTC
CAIPDSSGANVLTF
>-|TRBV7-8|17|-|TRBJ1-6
TGTGCCAGCAGCTTAGCGCATGGGAGGGGGGCGAGTTCACCCCTCCACTTT
CASSLAHGRGASSPLHF
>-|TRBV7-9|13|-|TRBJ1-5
TGTGCCAGCAGCCCCGACCGGCGGCAGCCCCAGCATTTT
CASSPDRRQPQHF
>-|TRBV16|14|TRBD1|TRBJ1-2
TGTGCCAGCAGCCAATCTGGGACAGGGGGCGGCTACACCTTC
CASSQSGTGGGYTF
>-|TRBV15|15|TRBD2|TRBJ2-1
TGTGCCACCAGCAGACCGACTAGCGGCCACAATGAGCAGTTCTTC
CATSRPTSGHNEQFF
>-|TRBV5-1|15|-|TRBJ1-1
TGCGCCAGCAGCCCTTCAGGGTCCCTGAACACTGAAGCTTTCTTT
CASSPSGSLNTEAFF
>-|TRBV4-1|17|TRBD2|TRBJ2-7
TGCGCCAGCAGCCAAAGGTTATTGGCTAGCGGCGGCTACGAGCAGTACTTC
CASSQRLLASGGYEQYF
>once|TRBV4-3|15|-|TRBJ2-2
TGCGCCAGCAGCCGTGACAATAGGAACACCGGGGAGCTGTTTTTT
CASSRDNRNTGELFF
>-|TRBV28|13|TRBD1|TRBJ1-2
TGTGCCAGCAGCCGACAGGGGAAGTGGGGCTACACCTTC
CASSRQGKWGYTF